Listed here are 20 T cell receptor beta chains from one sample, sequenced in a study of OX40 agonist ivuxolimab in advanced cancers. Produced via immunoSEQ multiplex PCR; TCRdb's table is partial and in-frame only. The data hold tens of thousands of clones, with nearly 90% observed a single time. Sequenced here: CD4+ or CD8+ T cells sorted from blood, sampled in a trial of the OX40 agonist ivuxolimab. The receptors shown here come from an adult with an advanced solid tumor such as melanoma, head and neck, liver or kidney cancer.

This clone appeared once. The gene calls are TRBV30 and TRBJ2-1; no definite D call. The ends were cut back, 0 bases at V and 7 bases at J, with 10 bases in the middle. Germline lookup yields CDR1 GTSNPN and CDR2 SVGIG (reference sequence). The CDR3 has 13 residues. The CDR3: CAWSVGEQNEQFF. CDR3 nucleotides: TGTGCCTGGAGTGTTGGAGAGCAAAATGAGCAGTTCTTC.

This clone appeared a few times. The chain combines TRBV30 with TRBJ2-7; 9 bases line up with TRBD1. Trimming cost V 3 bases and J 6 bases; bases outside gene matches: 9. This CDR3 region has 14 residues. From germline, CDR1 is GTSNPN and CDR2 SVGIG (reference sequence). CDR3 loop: CAWSPGQGRGEQYF. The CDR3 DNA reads TGTGCCTGGAGCCCGGGACAGGGTCGGGGCGAGCAGTACTTC.

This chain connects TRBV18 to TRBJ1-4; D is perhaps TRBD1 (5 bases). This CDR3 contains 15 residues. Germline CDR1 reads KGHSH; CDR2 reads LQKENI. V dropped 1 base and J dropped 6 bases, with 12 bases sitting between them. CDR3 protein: CASSPLGGWDEKLFF. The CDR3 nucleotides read TGTGCCAGCTCACCACTCGGGGGATGGGATGAAAAACTGTTTTTT.

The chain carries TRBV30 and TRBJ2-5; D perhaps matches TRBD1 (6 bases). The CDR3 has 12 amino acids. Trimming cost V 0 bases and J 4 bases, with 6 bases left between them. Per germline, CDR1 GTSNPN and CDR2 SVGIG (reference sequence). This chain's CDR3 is CAWSVQGETQYF. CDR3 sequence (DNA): TGTGCCTGGAGTGTACAGGGAGAGACCCAGTACTTC.

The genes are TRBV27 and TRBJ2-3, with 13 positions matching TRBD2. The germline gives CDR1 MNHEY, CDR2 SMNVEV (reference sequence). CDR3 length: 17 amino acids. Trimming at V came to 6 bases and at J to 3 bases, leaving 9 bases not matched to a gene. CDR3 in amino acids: CASSRPRTSGRTDTQYF. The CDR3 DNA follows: TGTGCCAGCAGCCGCCCCCGGACTAGCGGGAGAACAGATACGCAGTATTTT.

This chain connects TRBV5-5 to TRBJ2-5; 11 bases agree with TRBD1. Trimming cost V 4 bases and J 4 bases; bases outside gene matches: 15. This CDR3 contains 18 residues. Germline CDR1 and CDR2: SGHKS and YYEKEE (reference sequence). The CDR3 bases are TGTGCCAGCAGCGTCGGACAGGGGGCTTGGGCGTTTAGAGAGACCCAGTACTTC. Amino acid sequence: CASSVGQGAWAFRETQYF.

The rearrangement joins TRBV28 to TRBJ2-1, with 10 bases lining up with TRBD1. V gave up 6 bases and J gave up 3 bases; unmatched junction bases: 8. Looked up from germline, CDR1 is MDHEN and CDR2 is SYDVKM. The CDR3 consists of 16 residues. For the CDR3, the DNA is TGTGCCAGCAGAGAAGACAGGGGGCTAGGCTACAATGAGCAGTTCTTC. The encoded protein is CASREDRGLGYNEQFF.

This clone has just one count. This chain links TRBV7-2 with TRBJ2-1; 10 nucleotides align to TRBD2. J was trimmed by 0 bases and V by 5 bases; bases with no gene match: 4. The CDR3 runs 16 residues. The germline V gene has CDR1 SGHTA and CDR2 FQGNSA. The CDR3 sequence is CASSRSGGDSYNEQFF. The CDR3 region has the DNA TGTGCCAGCAGCAGAAGCGGGGGGGACTCCTACAATGAGCAGTTCTTC.

CDR3 nucleotides: TGTGCCAGCAAACCGGACAGGAACACCGGGGAGCTGTTTTTT. It encodes CASKPDRNTGELFF. V gene TRBV6-6 combines with J gene TRBJ2-2; D possibly corresponds to TRBD1 (6 bases). This CDR3 spans 14 amino acids. Trimming pared 7 bases from V and 1 base from J, leaving 10 bases between. The germline CDR1 and CDR2 sequences are MNHNY and SVGAGI (reference sequence).

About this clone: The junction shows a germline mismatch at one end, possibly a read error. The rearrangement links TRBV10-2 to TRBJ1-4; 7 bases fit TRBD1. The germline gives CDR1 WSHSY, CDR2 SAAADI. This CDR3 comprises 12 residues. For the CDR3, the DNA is TGCGCCAGCAGTGATGGCGCGAACAGGGGATCTTTT. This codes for CASSDGANRGSF.

CDR3 loop: CASSLSGRSWEQYF. In DNA, the CDR3 is TGCGCCAGCAGCCTTAGCGGGAGATCTTGGGAGCAGTACTTC. V usage is TRBV5-1 and J usage is TRBJ2-7, with TRBD2 matching over 9 bases. This CDR3 is 14 amino acids long. The V and J ends lost 4 bases and 7 bases, in that order; junction bases with no gene match: 9. Germline loops: CDR1 SGHRS, CDR2 YFSETQ.

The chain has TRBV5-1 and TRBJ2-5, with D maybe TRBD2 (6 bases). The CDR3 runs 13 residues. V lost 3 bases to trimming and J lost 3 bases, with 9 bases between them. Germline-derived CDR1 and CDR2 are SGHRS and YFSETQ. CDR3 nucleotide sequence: TGCGCCAGCAGCTCGGGACTCAAAGAGACCCAGTACTTC. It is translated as CASSSGLKETQYF.

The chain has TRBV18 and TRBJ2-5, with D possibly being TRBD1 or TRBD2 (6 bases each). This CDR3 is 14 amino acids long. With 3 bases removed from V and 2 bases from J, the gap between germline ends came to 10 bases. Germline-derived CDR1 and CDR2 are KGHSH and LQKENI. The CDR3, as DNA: TGTGCCAGCTCACCGGGGGGCAGTCAAGAGACCCAGTACTTC. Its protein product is CASSPGGSQETQYF.

CDR3 in amino acids: CASSFRGAGTGELFF. DNA for the CDR3: TGTGCCAGCAGCTTCCGGGGGGCAGGCACCGGGGAGCTGTTTTTT. The rearrangement joins TRBV11-2 to TRBJ2-2; perhaps TRBD2 as D (7 bases). Germline-derived CDR1 and CDR2 are SGHAT and FQNNGV. V gave up 3 bases and J gave up 4 bases, with 12 bases separating them. This CDR3 has 15 residues.

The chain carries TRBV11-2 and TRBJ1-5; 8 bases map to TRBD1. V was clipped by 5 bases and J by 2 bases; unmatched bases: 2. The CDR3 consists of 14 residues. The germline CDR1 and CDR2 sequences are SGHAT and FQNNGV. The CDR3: CASSPTGGNQPQHF. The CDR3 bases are TGTGCCAGCAGCCCGACAGGGGGCAATCAGCCCCAGCATTTT.

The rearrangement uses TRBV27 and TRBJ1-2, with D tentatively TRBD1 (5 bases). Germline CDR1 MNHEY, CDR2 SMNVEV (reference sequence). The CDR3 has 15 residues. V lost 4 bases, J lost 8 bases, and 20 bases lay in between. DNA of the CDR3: TGTGCCAGCAGTTCCCACCCTCGGGACGGGAGGGGCTACACCTTC. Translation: CASSSHPRDGRGYTF.

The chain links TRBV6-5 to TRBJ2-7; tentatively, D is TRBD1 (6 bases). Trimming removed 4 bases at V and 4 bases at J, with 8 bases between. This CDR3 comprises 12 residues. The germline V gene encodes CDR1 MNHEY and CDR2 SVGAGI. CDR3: CASSSQGYEQYF. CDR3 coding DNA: TGTGCCAGCAGTTCACAGGGTTACGAGCAGTACTTC.

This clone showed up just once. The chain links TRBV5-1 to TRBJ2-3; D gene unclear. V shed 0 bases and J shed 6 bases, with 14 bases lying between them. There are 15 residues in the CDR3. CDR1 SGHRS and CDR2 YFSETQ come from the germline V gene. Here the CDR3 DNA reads TGCGCCAGCAGCTTGGCGCTACACATTGGGGATACGCAGTATTTT. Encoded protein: CASSLALHIGDTQYF.

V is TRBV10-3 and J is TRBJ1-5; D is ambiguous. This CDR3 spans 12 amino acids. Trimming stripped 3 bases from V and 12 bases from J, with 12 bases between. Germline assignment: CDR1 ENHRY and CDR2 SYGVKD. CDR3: CAISDDHNVQHF. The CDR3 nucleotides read TGTGCCATCAGTGACGATCACAACGTCCAGCATTTT.

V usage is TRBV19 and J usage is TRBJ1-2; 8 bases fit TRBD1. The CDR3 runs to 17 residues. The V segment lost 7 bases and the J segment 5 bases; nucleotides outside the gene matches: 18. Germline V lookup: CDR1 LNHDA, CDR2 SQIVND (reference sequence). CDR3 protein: CASTSGTGSALGYGYTF. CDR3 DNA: TGTGCCAGTACCTCCGGGACAGGATCTGCCTTAGGGTATGGCTACACCTTC.